This T cell receptor beta chain was captured by sequencing in a study of monozygotic twins with inflammatory bowel disease. Findings of the study overall: Especially where disease activity was present, IBD patients had fewer clonotypes in common with others than healthy twins did.

CDR1 is SNHLY, CDR2 FYNNEI, per germline. The CDR3 covers 12 residues. As regards this clonotype: Its antigen is undetermined.

Each sample had eight separate cDNA synthesis reactions. No DNA is given; TCRdb re-called the 5' RACE reads and lists each CDR3 protein once. The sample totals a few hundred thousand distinct CDR3 sequences; its top ten clones hold 2% to 2.5%. Sequenced sample: blood. The chain is built from TRBV2 and TRBJ2-2; TCRdb selects TRBD1, and the lack of DNA leaves this call unchecked. This receptor was identified in a human donor with ulcerative colitis or Crohn's disease, or a healthy co-twin of an affected twin (not recorded which). CDR3 protein: CASIRDTGELFF.